A single TCR beta chain is shown here with its context. This entry comes from a study of blood T cell repertoires in COVID-19. CDR3 length equals 14 residues. V lost 4 bases to trimming and J lost 8 bases, with 15 bases between them. Germline-derived CDR1 and CDR2 are SGHDT and YYEEEE. Participant ages covered roughly 18 to 90 years across around 22 US areas. Libraries were prepared by immunoSEQ multiplex PCR; TCRdb keeps only in-frame clonotypes and omits some of them. The sample shows 150,000 to 200,000 clones, roughly 82% of them seen only once. The source material was PBMCs or T cells enriched from blood (not recorded which). This chain uses TRBV5-6 with TRBJ1-4; tentatively, D is TRBD1 (5 bases). The receptor was isolated from a woman aged 60 to 75 with acute COVID-19. CDR3 residues: CASSAEVKGEKLFF. The CDR3 DNA is TGTGCCAGCAGCGCGGAAGTTAAGGGGGAAAAACTGTTTTTT.